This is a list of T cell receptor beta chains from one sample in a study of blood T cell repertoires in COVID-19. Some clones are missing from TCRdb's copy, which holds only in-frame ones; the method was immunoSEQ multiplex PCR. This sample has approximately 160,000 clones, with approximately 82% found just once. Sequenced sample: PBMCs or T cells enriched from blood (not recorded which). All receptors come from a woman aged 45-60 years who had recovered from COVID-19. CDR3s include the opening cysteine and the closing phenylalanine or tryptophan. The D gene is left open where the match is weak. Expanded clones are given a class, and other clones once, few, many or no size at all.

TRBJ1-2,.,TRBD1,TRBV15,CATSGPGTGSLHGYTF,TGTGCCACCAGCGGACCCGGGACAGGGTCACTTCATGGCTACACCTTC
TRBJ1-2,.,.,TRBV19,CASTDRLNGYTF,TGTGCCAGTACCGACAGGTTAAATGGCTACACCTTC
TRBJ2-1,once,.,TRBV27,CASSFPPGHLNEQFF,TGTGCCAGCAGTTTCCCGCCGGGACACCTCAATGAGCAGTTCTTC
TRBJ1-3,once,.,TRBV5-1,CASRGTTGSGNTIYF,TGCGCCAGCAGGGGAACGACAGGCTCTGGAAACACCATATATTTT
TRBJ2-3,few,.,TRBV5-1,CASSPRMDTQYF,TGCGCCAGCAGCCCGCGTATGGATACGCAGTATTTT
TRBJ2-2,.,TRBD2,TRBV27,CASSSTGLAGIGTGELFF,TGTGCCAGCAGCTCGACGGGACTAGCGGGGATCGGGACCGGGGAGCTGTTTTTT
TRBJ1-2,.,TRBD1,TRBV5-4,CASSLQGAYGYTF,TGTGCCAGCAGTCTACAGGGGGCGTATGGCTACACCTTC
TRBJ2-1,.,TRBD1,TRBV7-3,CASSWSTGNNEQFF,TGTGCCAGCAGCTGGTCGACAGGGAATAATGAGCAGTTCTTC
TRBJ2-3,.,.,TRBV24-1,CATSDLRRAPGLSTDTQYF,TGTGCCACCAGTGATTTGCGGCGGGCTCCCGGACTAAGCACAGATACGCAGTATTTT
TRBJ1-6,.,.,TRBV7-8,CASNQGHDNSPLHF,TGTGCCAGCAATCAGGGTCACGATAATTCACCCCTCCACTTT
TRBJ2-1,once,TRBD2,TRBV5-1,CASSFERGSRGEQFF,TGCGCCAGCAGCTTTGAGCGGGGGTCTCGCGGTGAGCAGTTCTTC
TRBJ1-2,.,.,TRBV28,CASSPHREYGYTF,TGTGCCAGCAGTCCCCACCGGGAGTATGGCTACACCTTC
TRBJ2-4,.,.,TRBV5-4,CASSWGAGATKNIQYF,TGTGCCAGCAGCTGGGGGGCGGGGGCGACCAAAAACATTCAGTACTTC
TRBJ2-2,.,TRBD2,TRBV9,CASTSGGQNTGELFF,TGTGCCAGCACTAGCGGGGGCCAGAACACCGGGGAGCTGTTTTTT
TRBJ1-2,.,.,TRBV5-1,CASSRSRVGKPEGYGYTF,TGCGCCAGCAGCCGTAGCCGCGTCGGGAAACCAGAGGGCTATGGCTACACCTTC
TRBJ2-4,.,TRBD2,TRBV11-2,CASSYSGNPPKNIQYF,TGTGCCAGCAGCTACAGCGGGAATCCCCCCAAAAACATTCAGTACTTC
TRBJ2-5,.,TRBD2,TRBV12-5,CASGPRVAGVTETQYF,TGTGCTAGTGGTCCCCGGGTAGCGGGAGTTACAGAGACCCAGTACTTC
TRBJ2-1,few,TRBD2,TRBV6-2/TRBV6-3,CASSFIGLAGDSEQFF,TGTGCCAGCAGTTTTATAGGACTAGCGGGAGATAGTGAGCAGTTCTTC
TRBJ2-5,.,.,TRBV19,CASSIDTGYGSETQYF,TGTGCCAGTAGTATAGATACAGGGTATGGATCAGAGACCCAGTACTTC
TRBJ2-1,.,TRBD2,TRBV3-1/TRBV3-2,CASSPRSGGARNEQFF,TGTGCCAGCAGCCCCCGTAGCGGGGGGGCCAGAAATGAGCAGTTCTTC
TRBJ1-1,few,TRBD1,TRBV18,CASSPGQGTEAFF,TGTGCCAGCTCACCGGGACAGGGCACTGAAGCTTTCTTT
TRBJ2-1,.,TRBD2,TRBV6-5,CASSHIAGAYNEQFF,TGTGCCAGCAGTCACATAGCGGGCGCGTACAATGAGCAGTTCTTC
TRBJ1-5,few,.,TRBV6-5,CASSYSSAHGNQPQHF,TGTGCCAGCAGTTACTCGAGCGCCCACGGCAATCAGCCCCAGCATTTT
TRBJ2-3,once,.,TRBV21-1,CASTPRPSGGARYTQYF,TGTGCCAGCACCCCCCGCCCTAGCGGGGGGGCCCGTTATACGCAGTATTTT
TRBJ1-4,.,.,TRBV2,CASYFGRGRGGEKLFF,TGTGCCAGCTACTTTGGACGTGGACGGGGAGGAGAAAAACTGTTTTTT
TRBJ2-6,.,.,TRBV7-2,CASSSGLAGANVLTF,TGTGCCAGCAGCTCAGGGCTGGCTGGGGCCAACGTCCTGACTTTC
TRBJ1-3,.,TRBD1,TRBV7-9,CASSQLQGSGNTIYF,TGTGCCAGCAGCCAATTACAGGGGTCTGGAAACACCATATATTTT
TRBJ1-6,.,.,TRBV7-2,CASSEGGLGSPLHF,TGTGCCAGCAGCGAGGGAGGGCTGGGGTCACCCCTCCACTTT
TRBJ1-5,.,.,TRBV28,CASSLSRADQPQHF,TGTGCCAGCAGTTTGTCCAGGGCGGATCAGCCCCAGCATTTT
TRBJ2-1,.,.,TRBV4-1,CASSQGAPYNEQFF,TGCGCCAGCAGCCAGGGGGCCCCCTACAATGAGCAGTTCTTC
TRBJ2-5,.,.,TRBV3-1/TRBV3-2,CASSQDMGAQETQYF,TGTGCCAGCAGCCAAGATATGGGGGCCCAAGAGACCCAGTACTTC
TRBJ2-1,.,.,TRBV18,CASSPLAPKSSYNEQFF,TGTGCCAGCTCACCACTAGCGCCCAAAAGCTCCTACAATGAGCAGTTCTTC
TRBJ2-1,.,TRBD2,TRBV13,CASSLARRLANEQFF,TGTGCCAGCAGCTTAGCACGAAGACTAGCCAATGAGCAGTTCTTC
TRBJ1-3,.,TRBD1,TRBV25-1,CASSAGQGRLSGNTIYF,TGTGCCAGCAGTGCCGGACAGGGAAGGCTTTCTGGAAACACCATATATTTT
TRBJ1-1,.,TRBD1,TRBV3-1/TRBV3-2,CASSPFREGQGDTTTTEAFF,TGTGCCAGCAGCCCCTTCCGGGAGGGACAGGGGGACACAACTACCACTGAAGCTTTCTTT
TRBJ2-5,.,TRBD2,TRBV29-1,CSVHPTSDQETQYF,TGCAGCGTCCACCCCACTAGCGACCAAGAGACCCAGTACTTC
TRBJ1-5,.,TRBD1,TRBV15,CATSRDTGDQPQHF,TGTGCCACCAGCAGGGATACAGGGGATCAGCCCCAGCATTTT
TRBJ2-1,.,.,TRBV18,CASSPLGASADEQFF,TGTGCCAGCTCACCACTAGGAGCCTCCGCCGATGAGCAGTTCTTC
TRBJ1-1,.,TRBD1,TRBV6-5,CASRGQGLEAFF,TGTGCCAGCAGGGGACAGGGCTTGGAAGCTTTCTTT
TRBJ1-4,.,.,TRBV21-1,CASFNYTGHTVGEKLFF,TGTGCCAGCTTCAATTACACAGGGCATACCGTCGGTGAAAAACTGTTTTTT
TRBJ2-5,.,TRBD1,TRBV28,CASSPPGQAGETQYF,TGTGCCAGCAGTCCACCGGGACAGGCGGGTGAGACCCAGTACTTC
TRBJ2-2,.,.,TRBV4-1,CASSQDQGQTTGELFF,TGCGCCAGCAGCCAAGATCAGGGGCAAACCACCGGGGAGCTGTTTTTT
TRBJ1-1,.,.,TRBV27,CASSLVGANTEAFF,TGTGCCAGCAGTTTAGTGGGCGCGAACACTGAAGCTTTCTTT
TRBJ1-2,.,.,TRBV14,CASSHTGYYGYTF,TGTGCCAGCAGCCACACGGGTTACTATGGCTACACCTTC
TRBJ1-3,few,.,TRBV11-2,CASSSNGNTIYF,TGTGCCAGCAGTTCTAATGGAAACACCATATATTTT